One and the same sample provided the 31 T cell receptor beta chains below, sequenced in a study of blood T cell repertoires in COVID-19. The assay was immunoSEQ multiplex PCR, and TCRdb's table has in-frame clones only and misses some. This table holds 110,000 to 150,000 clones, 79% found once. Sequencing was done on a sample of peripheral blood. These receptor sequences come from a man in his fifties or sixties with acute or convalescent COVID-19.

The V call is TRBV27, the J call TRBJ1-6; 10 nucleotides match TRBD1. CDR1 is MNHEY and CDR2 is SMNVEV in the germline V gene (reference sequence). The CDR3 has 16 amino acids. With V trimmed by 5 bases and J by 10 bases, 11 bases remained unmatched. The CDR3 loop is CASSKTGGASRSPLHF. The CDR3, as DNA: TGTGCCAGCAGTAAGACAGGGGGCGCTTCAAGATCACCCCTCCACTTT.

This sequence joins TRBV28 and TRBJ2-7; 7 nucleotides line up with TRBD2. The CDR3 runs 12 residues. Unmatched junction bases numbered 5, after V lost 5 bases and J lost 7 bases. The germline V gene has CDR1 MDHEN and CDR2 SYDVKM. CDR3 DNA: TGTGCCAGCAGTCCTCCCGGGGGGGAGCAGTACTTC. Protein: CASSPPGGEQYF. The whole variable domain, filled in from reference TRBV28 and TRBJ2-7, reads DVKVTQSSRYLVKRTGEKVFLECVQDMDHENMFWYRQDPGLGLRLIYFSYDVKMKEKGDIPEGYSVSREKKERFSLILESASTNQTSMYLCASSPPGGEQYFGPGTRLTVT.

Only one count was recorded for this clone. The J gene is TRBJ1-2, the V gene TRBV28; 7 positions agree with TRBD1. Germline V gene sequence: CDR1 MDHEN, CDR2 SYDVKM. The V segment lost 5 bases and the J segment 0 bases; nucleotides outside the gene matches: 6. The CDR3 has 15 amino acids. The CDR3 sequence: CASSLPQGANYGYTF. Here the CDR3 DNA reads TGTGCCAGCAGTCTCCCTCAGGGGGCTAACTATGGCTACACCTTC.

Here the CDR3 reads CASSLDAGSDEQYF. CDR3 nucleotides: TGTGCCAGCAGCTTAGACGCAGGGTCGGACGAGCAGTACTTC. The chain uses TRBV7-2 and TRBJ2-7; TRBD1 might be the D (5 bases). The CDR3 runs 14 residues. V was pared by 1 base and J by 5 bases, with 12 bases between. The germline V gene encodes CDR1 SGHTA and CDR2 FQGNSA.

The chain combines TRBV6-5 with TRBJ1-2, with 8 bases matching TRBD1. V dropped 8 bases and J dropped 6; count of bases not matched to a gene: 14. Germline lookup yields CDR1 MNHEY and CDR2 SVGAGI. The CDR3 loop spans 15 amino acids. CDR3 sequence reads: CASGDRTGWGDGYTF. DNA for the CDR3: TGTGCCAGCGGGGACCGGACAGGGTGGGGCGATGGCTACACCTTC.

J is TRBJ2-7 and V is TRBV7-9; D perhaps matches TRBD1 (6 bases). This CDR3 comprises 13 residues. Germline V lookup: CDR1 SEHNR, CDR2 FQNEAQ (reference sequence). Trimming stripped 5 bases from V and 3 bases from J, with 11 bases between. DNA for the CDR3: TGTGCCAGCAGCCTGGACAGTTTCTACGAGCAGTACTTC. Protein: CASSLDSFYEQYF. The full variable domain, in which reference TRBV7-9 and TRBJ2-7 provide the parts outside the CDR3, is DTGVSQNPRHKITKRGQNVTFRCDPISEHNRLYWYRQTLGQGPEFLTYFQNEAQLEKSRLLSDRFSAERPKGSFSTLEIQRTEQGDSAMYLCASSLDSFYEQYFGPGTRLTVT.

The chain recombines TRBV13 with TRBJ2-7; a possible D gene is TRBD2 (7 bases). This CDR3 spans 13 amino acids. V lost 6 bases and J 3 bases, leaving 12 bases between the germline ends. Germline V gene lookup returns CDR1 PRHDT and CDR2 FYEKMQ (reference sequence). CDR3 nucleotide sequence: TGTGCCAGCAGTCTAGGGGGGGGCTACGAGCAGTACTTC. Translation: CASSLGGGYEQYF.

The chain couples TRBV28 to TRBJ1-2; TRBD1 aligns across 7 bases. This CDR3 contains 15 residues. Germline V CDR1 and CDR2: MDHEN, SYDVKM. Losses at the gene ends were 4 bases for V and 5 bases for J; bases not matched to a gene: 10. The CDR3, as DNA: TGTGCCAGCAGTTCAAGGACAGGAGGCAGTTATGGCTACACCTTC. Residues: CASSSRTGGSYGYTF.

The V gene is TRBV9, the J gene TRBJ1-1; possible D gene TRBD1, 5 bases. Germline-derived CDR1 and CDR2 are SGDLS and YYNGEE. This CDR3 contains 14 residues. V lost 3 bases and J lost 4, with 13 bases in between. The CDR3 bases are TGTGCCAGCAGCGGACAGCTTGAAGGCACTGAAGCTTTCTTT. This gives the protein CASSGQLEGTEAFF. The full variable domain, rest sourced from reference TRBV9 and TRBJ1-1, is DSGVTQTPKHLITATGQRVTLRCSPRSGDLSVYWYQQSLDQGLQFLIQYYNGEERAKGNILERFSAQQFPDLHSELNLSSLELGDSALYFCASSGQLEGTEAFFGQGTRLTVV.

The CDR3 here is CASSRDWREETQYF. Written as DNA, the CDR3 is TGTGCCAGCAGCCGCGACTGGAGGGAAGAGACCCAGTACTTC. V gene TRBV7-2 combines with J gene TRBJ2-5; tentatively, D is TRBD2 (6 bases). The CDR3 covers 14 residues. The V and J ends lost 5 bases and 3 bases respectively, with 13 bases between them. CDR1 is SGHTA and CDR2 is FQGNSA in the germline V gene.

The genes are TRBV6-5 and TRBJ1-1, with TRBD1 identical over 11 bases. The germline V gene has CDR1 MNHEY and CDR2 SVGAGI. V shed 5 bases and J 1 base; nucleotides not matched to a gene: 3. The CDR3 is made up of 15 amino acids. The CDR3 here is CASSQGTGGNTEAFF. DNA for the CDR3: TGTGCCAGCAGTCAGGGGACAGGGGGGAACACTGAAGCTTTCTTT.

The chain uses TRBV9 and TRBJ1-1, with D possibly TRBD1 on 6 matching bases. Germline V lookup: CDR1 SGDLS, CDR2 YYNGEE. This CDR3 contains 14 residues. Deletions cut 2 bases from V and 5 bases from J, with 13 bases between. The CDR3 DNA sequence: TGTGCCAGCAGCGTCTCTGGACAGAGGACTGAAGCTTTCTTT. Translating it yields CASSVSGQRTEAFF.

The chain joins TRBV5-5 to TRBJ2-3; 10 bases agree with TRBD2. Looked up from germline, CDR1 is SGHKS and CDR2 is YYEKEE (reference sequence). This CDR3 contains 16 residues. V lost 1 base, J lost 2 bases, and 4 bases stayed unmatched. The chain's CDR3 is CASSLYLAGVTDTQYF. The CDR3 nucleotides are TGTGCCAGCAGCTTGTACCTAGCGGGGGTCACAGATACGCAGTATTTT.

In this sample, this clone turned up a few times. The CDR3 DNA reads TGTGCCAGCAGCCGGGGGGACAGGGGCGACTATGGCTACACCTTC. Translating gives CASSRGDRGDYGYTF. The chain carries TRBV7-2 and TRBJ1-2; 10 positions match TRBD1. CDR1 SGHTA and CDR2 FQGNSA come from the germline V gene. This CDR3 region has 15 residues. The V and J ends lost 5 bases and 3 bases, in that order; junction bases with no gene match: 6.

The J gene is TRBJ1-5, the V gene TRBV30, with a tentative D call TRBD1 (5 bases). V lost 0 bases and J 5 bases, leaving 8 bases between the germline ends. Per the germline V gene, CDR1 is GTSNPN and CDR2 is SVGIG (reference sequence). The CDR3 has 13 residues. The CDR3 sequence: CAWSVEGDQPQHF. The CDR3, as DNA: TGTGCCTGGAGTGTGGAAGGGGATCAGCCCCAGCATTTT.

This clone has only one observation. The rearrangement uses TRBV6-5 and TRBJ2-3; TRBD1 might be the D (6 bases). V shed 6 bases and J shed 2 bases, with 12 bases lying between them. CDR1 is MNHEY and CDR2 is SVGAGI in the germline V gene. The CDR3 runs to 14 residues. CDR3 DNA: TGTGCCAGCAGCTTCAGGGACATCACAGATACGCAGTATTTT. Translation gives CASSFRDITDTQYF.

This chain connects TRBV10-3 to TRBJ2-1; maybe TRBD1 (5 bases). The length of the CDR3 is 13 residues. Trimming left V 6 bases short and J 10 bases short, with 16 bases between. The germline V gene has CDR1 ENHRY and CDR2 SYGVKD. CDR3 nucleotides: TGTGCCATCAGGGACACACTGGTAATAGAGCAGTTCTTC. Encoded protein: CAIRDTLVIEQFF.

This sequence joins TRBV6-5 and TRBJ2-7; 7 nucleotides match TRBD1. Unmatched junction bases numbered 12, after V lost 5 bases and J lost 5 bases. CDR1 and CDR2 from the germline V gene are MNHEY and SVGAGI. The length of the CDR3 is 15 residues. CDR3 sequence reads: CASSPVAGGTHEQYF. The CDR3 bases are TGTGCCAGCAGTCCTGTGGCAGGGGGAACCCACGAGCAGTACTTC.

This clone was seen only once. The chain uses TRBV7-9 and TRBJ1-4, with 9 nucleotides matching TRBD1. Germline values: CDR1 SEHNR, CDR2 FQNEAQ (reference sequence). The CDR3 consists of 15 residues. V lost 7 bases to trimming and J lost 7 bases; unmatched junction nucleotides: 10. DNA of the CDR3: TGTGCCAGCACTAATGAGGGGACAGGGACTGAAAAACTGTTTTTT. As protein: CASTNEGTGTEKLFF. Combining the CDR3 with reference TRBV7-9 and TRBJ1-4 gives the whole variable domain DTGVSQNPRHKITKRGQNVTFRCDPISEHNRLYWYRQTLGQGPEFLTYFQNEAQLEKSRLLSDRFSAERPKGSFSTLEIQRTEQGDSAMYLCASTNEGTGTEKLFFGSGTQLSVL.

V is TRBV12-3 or TRBV12-4 and J is TRBJ2-1; no clear D gene. Trimming removed 5 bases at V and 6 bases at J, with 8 bases between. This CDR3 has 12 residues. The CDR3 sequence: CASSTTTNEQFF. CDR3 nucleotides: TGTGCCAGCAGTACAACTACCAATGAGCAGTTCTTC.

The CDR3 spells CASSIPGLAAYNEQFF. The CDR3 nucleotides are TGTGCCAGCTCAATACCGGGACTAGCGGCCTACAATGAGCAGTTCTTC. This chain joins TRBV18 and TRBJ2-1, with TRBD2 matching 11 bases. The V gene end was trimmed by 5 bases and the J gene end by 2 bases; junction bases not matched to a gene: 5. The CDR3 is made up of 16 amino acids. Germline V gene sequence: CDR1 KGHSH, CDR2 LQKENI.

This chain connects TRBV9 to TRBJ2-1, with D possibly matching TRBD2 (6 bases). Germline V gene lookup returns CDR1 SGDLS and CDR2 YYNGEE. This CDR3 contains 16 residues. V was shortened by 3 bases and J by 4 bases, with 17 bases between the two germline ends. Written as DNA, the CDR3 is TGTGCCAGCAGCGCCGGAGGTCTAGCGCTATACAATGAGCAGTTCTTC. Translating gives CASSAGGLALYNEQFF.

This clone was seen only once. The chain is built from TRBV7-2 and TRBJ2-1; D unclear. V gave up 1 base and J gave up 0 bases, with 7 bases separating them. The CDR3 runs 15 residues. Germline V CDR1 and CDR2: SGHTA, FQGNSA. The CDR3 loop reads CASSLVGDSYNEQFF. The CDR3 DNA reads TGTGCCAGCAGCTTAGTGGGCGACTCCTACAATGAGCAGTTCTTC.

The rearrangement uses TRBV7-2 and TRBJ2-1; D might be TRBD2 (6 bases). Germline V lookup: CDR1 SGHTA, CDR2 FQGNSA. The CDR3 totals 15 residues. Trimming left V 2 bases short and J 7 bases short, with 15 bases between. The CDR3: CASSLPPGVINEQFF. The CDR3 nucleotides read TGTGCCAGCAGCTTACCACCGGGAGTGATAAATGAGCAGTTCTTC.

This chain links TRBV6-4 with TRBJ2-7; D gene uncertain. Germline CDR1 is MRHNA and CDR2 is SNTAGT. The ends were cut back, 0 bases at V and 3 bases at J, with 6 bases in the middle. The CDR3 extends over 13 amino acids. CDR3 DNA: TGTGCCAGCAGTGACTCGAGACACTACGAGCAGTACTTC. This codes for CASSDSRHYEQYF.

The table lists this clone with a count of one. The genes are TRBV28 and TRBJ1-4, with D perhaps matching TRBD1 (5 bases). Trimming removed 2 bases from V and 8 bases from J, with 12 bases in between. This CDR3 has 14 amino acids. Germline V gives CDR1 MDHEN, CDR2 SYDVKM. The CDR3 spells CASSLVGGGEKLFF. The CDR3 DNA reads as TGTGCCAGCAGTTTAGTTGGGGGAGGGGAAAAACTGTTTTTT.

This clone was seen a handful of times. The rearrangement uses TRBV7-6 and TRBJ2-1; tentative D call: TRBD2 (7 bases). This CDR3 comprises 15 residues. Germline assignment: CDR1 SGHVS and CDR2 FNYEAQ. V was shortened by 8 bases and J by 4 bases, with 18 bases between the two germline ends. In nucleotides, the CDR3 is TGTGCCAGCGCCCTCGCGGGGGCCGCTTACAATGAGCAGTTCTTC. This gives the protein CASALAGAAYNEQFF.

The chain carries TRBV6-2 or TRBV6-3 and TRBJ2-7; 9 bases align to TRBD2. Looked up from germline, CDR1 is MNHEY and CDR2 is SVGEGT. Trimming took 6 bases from V and 3 from J; bases not matched to a gene: 15. The CDR3 is 17 amino acids. For the CDR3, the DNA is TGTGCCAGCAGCCTACCTCTGAGGGTAGCGGGGGTCTACGAGCAGTACTTC. Translation gives CASSLPLRVAGVYEQYF.

With regard to this clone: This same CDR3 is encoded by further DNA sequences in the sample. The chain has TRBV6-6 and TRBJ2-2, with D maybe TRBD2 (6 bases). Trimming cost V 6 bases and J 6 bases, with 11 bases left between them. This CDR3 is built from 13 residues. CDR1 is MNHNY and CDR2 is SVGAGI in the germline V gene (reference sequence). The CDR3 DNA is TGTGCCAGCAGCCCTGGAGGGCCCGGGGAGCTGTTTTTT. The encoded protein is CASSPGGPGELFF.

In DNA form, the CDR3 reads TGTGCCAGTGATGACCGGGACAGGGGGCGAAACACTGAAGCTTTCTTT. Protein product: CASDDRDRGRNTEAFF. The chain employs TRBV19 and TRBJ1-1, with 12 nucleotides matching TRBD1. There are 16 residues in the CDR3. Trimming removed 8 bases from V and 2 bases from J; junction bases left unmatched: 9. Germline assignment: CDR1 LNHDA and CDR2 SQIVND (reference sequence).

The CDR3 nucleotides read TGTGCCAGCAGTCGTGACAGGCAAGCTTTCTTT. Protein sequence: CASSRDRQAFF. The chain is built from TRBV6-5 and TRBJ1-1; weak D call: TRBD1 (6 bases). Germline CDR1 is MNHEY and CDR2 is SVGAGI. The CDR3 consists of 11 residues. V was cut by 5 bases and J by 9 bases, with 10 bases left in between.